This entry concerns a single T cell receptor beta chain. Antigen: not known. The PCR had 60 Vbeta and 13 Jbeta primers. Per the study methods: It was a later analysis that counted about 80 million unique TCR beta chains, of which 8.5 million to 12 million were shared. Libraries were prepared by immunoSEQ multiplex PCR; TCRdb keeps only in-frame clonotypes and omits some of them. The V and J calls and clone size were taken over from that table, and D and trimming were inferred from the DNA. This sample's table reports 30,000 to 40,000 clones. Per the germline V gene, CDR1 is LGHNA and CDR2 is YNFKEQ. CDR3 length equals 16 residues. Trimming at V came to 1 base and at J to 2 bases, leaving 6 bases not matched to a gene. The record originates from a study of cytomegalovirus exposure and HLA in healthy donors. The study's findings and limits: The records held CMV serostatus as the only immune exposure information. Whilst most TCR sequences proved rare, a subset of public TCRs occurred across many donors. Some 150 TCR beta chains were listed as cytomegalovirus-associated.

The sequenced material came from PBMCs. The source of this sequence is a woman in her 40s in good health and CMV-seropositive. V and J are TRBV4-2 and TRBJ2-5; 8 nucleotides agree with TRBD1. This CDR3 reads CASSQVMGQEQETQYF. The CDR3 DNA sequence: TGTGCCAGCAGCCAAGTCATGGGACAGGAGCAAGAGACCCAGTACTTC.